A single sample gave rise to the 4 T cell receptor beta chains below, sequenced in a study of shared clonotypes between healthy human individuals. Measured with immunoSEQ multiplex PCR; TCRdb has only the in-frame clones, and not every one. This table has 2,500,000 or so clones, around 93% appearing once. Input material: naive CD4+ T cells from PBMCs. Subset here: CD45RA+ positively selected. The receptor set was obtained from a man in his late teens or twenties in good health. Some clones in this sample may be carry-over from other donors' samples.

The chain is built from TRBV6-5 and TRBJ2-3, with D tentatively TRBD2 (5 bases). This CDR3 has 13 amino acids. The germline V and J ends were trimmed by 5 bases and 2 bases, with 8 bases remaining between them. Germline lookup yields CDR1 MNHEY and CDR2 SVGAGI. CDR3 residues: CASSNGLTDTQYF. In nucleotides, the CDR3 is TGTGCCAGCAGTAACGGACTCACAGATACGCAGTATTTT.

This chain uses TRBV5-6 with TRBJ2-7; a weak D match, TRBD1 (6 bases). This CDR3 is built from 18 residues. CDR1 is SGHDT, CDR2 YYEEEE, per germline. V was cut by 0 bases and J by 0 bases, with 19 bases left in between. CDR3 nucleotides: TGTGCCAGCAGCTTGGAGGCAGGGGTCCCCTTAACCTCCTACGAGCAGTACTTC. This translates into CASSLEAGVPLTSYEQYF.

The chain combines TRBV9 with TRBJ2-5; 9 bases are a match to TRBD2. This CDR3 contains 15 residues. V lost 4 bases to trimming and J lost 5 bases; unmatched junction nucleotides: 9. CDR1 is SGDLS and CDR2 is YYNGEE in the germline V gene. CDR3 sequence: CASSSLAGDTETQYF. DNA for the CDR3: TGTGCCAGCAGCTCCTTAGCGGGAGACACTGAGACCCAGTACTTC.

The CDR3 reads CASSLVRRRQGNNEQFF. In DNA, the CDR3 is TGTGCCAGCAGCTTAGTCCGACGGAGACAGGGTAACAATGAGCAGTTCTTC. The rearrangement joins TRBV27 to TRBJ2-1, with TRBD1 matching 7 bases. Germline V gene sequence: CDR1 MNHEY, CDR2 SMNVEV (reference sequence). The V gene end was trimmed by 6 bases and the J gene end by 5 bases; junction bases not matched to a gene: 16. The CDR3 has 17 amino acids.